This T cell receptor beta chain was recorded in a study of early T cells in non-severe SARS-CoV-2 infection. Study-wide background: Sequencing was performed on bulk RNA from unsorted whole blood, leaving chains unpaired. Overall study findings and caveats: A preference for anti-spike CD8 responses marked VDJdb matching, which missed private and CD4 specificities.

The protocol attached unique molecular identifiers to individual cDNA molecules. TCRdb redid the calling of the 5' RACE reads with MiXCR, one entry per CDR3 protein. Of around 31,000 distinct CDR3 sequences in the sample, roughly 9.7% were seen once. This CDR3 comprises 14 residues. V lost 5 bases to trimming and J lost 10 bases, with 17 bases between them. CDR1 is SGHTA, CDR2 FQGNSA, per germline. This clonotype was seen a handful of times. The antigen is unknown. The rearrangement joins TRBV7-2 to TRBJ2-2, with D unresolved. This TCR was sampled from an adult who was a healthcare worker with PCR-confirmed SARS-CoV-2 infection or an uninfected control (not recorded which). What was sequenced was whole blood. The chain's CDR3 is CASSTSGAVAELFF. The DNA for the CDR3 is TGTGCCAGCAGCACCTCAGGAGCCGTTGCGGAGCTGTTTTTT.